The 11 T cell receptor beta chains presented below share a single source sample, sequenced in a study of cytomegalovirus exposure and HLA in healthy donors. With 60 Vbeta and 13 Jbeta primers, the PCR was carried out. Assay used: immunoSEQ multiplex PCR; TCRdb lists only in-frame clones, some missing. In the table there are roughly 200,000 clones, 60% to 80% of which are singletons. Source material: PBMCs. The source of these receptors is a man between 60 and 75 years old in good health and CMV-seronegative.

This clone was detected a few times. This chain links TRBV2 with TRBJ2-3; 9 bases align to TRBD1. The germline V gene has CDR1 SNHLY and CDR2 FYNNEI. The CDR3 loop spans 16 amino acids. The V segment lost 6 bases and the J segment 2 bases; nucleotides outside the gene matches: 9. CDR3 DNA sequence: TGTGCCAGCAGGTCACCGGGACAGGGACCCACAGATACGCAGTATTTT. It yields the protein CASRSPGQGPTDTQYF.

The chain recombines TRBV2 with TRBJ1-6; no reliable D call. V was shortened by 6 bases and J by 5 bases, with 11 bases between the two germline ends. CDR3 length: 14 residues. CDR1 is SNHLY, CDR2 FYNNEI, per germline. CDR3 nucleotides: TGTGCCAGCAGGGTGGGCAGAAATAATTCACCCCTCCACTTT. This gives the protein CASRVGRNNSPLHF.

Only a few counts were recorded for this clone. V is TRBV6-1 and J is TRBJ1-6; D is ambiguous. The ends were cut back, 3 bases at V and 10 bases at J, with 19 bases in the middle. Germline V CDR1 and CDR2: MNHNS, SASEGT. The CDR3 has 16 residues. The CDR3 spells CASSDVLGWAPSPLHF. For the CDR3, the DNA is TGTGCCAGCAGTGACGTTCTTGGCTGGGCCCCATCACCCCTCCACTTT.

This clone has more than one count but fewer than ten. The chain carries TRBV28 and TRBJ2-3; possibly TRBD1 for D (6 bases). Looked up from germline, CDR1 is MDHEN and CDR2 is SYDVKM. This CDR3 has 15 amino acids. Trimming pared 3 bases from V and 5 bases from J, leaving 15 bases between. The CDR3 region is CASSFTAGVIDTQYF. For the CDR3, the DNA is TGTGCCAGCAGTTTTACGGCAGGGGTCATAGATACGCAGTATTTT. Combining the CDR3 with reference TRBV28 and TRBJ2-3 gives the whole variable domain DVKVTQSSRYLVKRTGEKVFLECVQDMDHENMFWYRQDPGLGLRLIYFSYDVKMKEKGDIPEGYSVSREKKERFSLILESASTNQTSMYLCASSFTAGVIDTQYFGPGTRLTVL.

The chain is built from TRBV7-3 and TRBJ2-2, with 7 bases matching TRBD2. V was clipped by 2 bases and J by 6 bases; unmatched bases: 6. The CDR3 runs to 15 residues. The V gene's germline CDR1 is SGHTA and CDR2 FQGTGA. CDR3 in DNA: TGTGCCAGCAGCTTAGGCGGGGGATTCGCCGGGGAGCTGTTTTTT. Translated, it gives CASSLGGGFAGELFF.

The genes are TRBV30 and TRBJ2-1; TRBD2 aligns across 9 bases. The V gene's germline CDR1 is GTSNPN and CDR2 SVGIG (reference sequence). The CDR3 covers 14 residues. Unmatched junction bases numbered 7, after V lost 4 bases and J lost 6 bases. The CDR3 reads CAWNAGGPFNEQFF. CDR3 in DNA: TGTGCCTGGAATGCGGGAGGGCCTTTCAATGAGCAGTTCTTC.

This chain links TRBV7-9 with TRBJ1-2; D gene ambiguous. CDR3 size: 11 residues. In germline, CDR1 is SEHNR, CDR2 FQNEAQ (reference sequence). V was pared by 9 bases and J by 2 bases, with 7 bases between. CDR3 nucleotides: TGTGCCAGTCTTAAAAACTATGGCTACACCTTC. It translates to CASLKNYGYTF.

The chain has TRBV30 and TRBJ1-1; no clear D gene. V was cut by 0 bases and J by 4 bases, with 18 bases left in between. Germline loops: CDR1 GTSNPN, CDR2 SVGIG (reference sequence). The length of the CDR3 is 16 residues. CDR3 loop: CAWSVLSSSGGTEAFF. The CDR3 region has the DNA TGTGCCTGGAGTGTATTAAGTTCATCAGGTGGCACTGAAGCTTTCTTT.

This rearrangement joins TRBV27 to TRBJ1-1; the D is unclear. Trimming took off 5 bases at V and 0 bases at J, with 13 bases between the two ends. The CDR3 totals 15 residues. Germline V gives CDR1 MNHEY, CDR2 SMNVEV (reference sequence). The CDR3 nucleotides are TGTGCCAGCAGTCCTAGTAACTTAATGAACACTGAAGCTTTCTTT. It codes for CASSPSNLMNTEAFF.

This chain uses TRBV6-5 with TRBJ2-7; possibly TRBD2 for D (5 bases). The CDR3 covers 14 residues. V was cut by 2 bases and J by 5 bases, with 13 bases left in between. Germline assignment: CDR1 MNHEY and CDR2 SVGAGI. CDR3 nucleotide sequence: TGTGCCAGCAGTTACCCGGGGTCGGGGAACGAGCAGTACTTC. It specifies CASSYPGSGNEQYF.

This chain uses TRBV2 with TRBJ2-7; tentatively, D is TRBD1 (5 bases). Trimming took off 4 bases at V and 0 bases at J, with 10 bases between the two ends. The length of the CDR3 is 14 residues. Per germline, CDR1 SNHLY and CDR2 FYNNEI. CDR3 loop: CASSGQLISYEQYF. The CDR3 nucleotides are TGTGCCAGCAGTGGACAGCTCATCTCCTACGAGCAGTACTTC.